This T cell receptor beta chain was identified during a study of cytotoxic CD8 clonotypes in ibrutinib-treated CLL. Study-wide context: Within the patient group, around 11 were relapsed/refractory and over 14 treatment-naive, and around 17 were IGHV unmutated.

Assay: immunoSEQ multiplex PCR; the TCRdb copy retains only in-frame clones and omits some. This sample yields approximately 15,000 clones, of which roughly four fifths are seen a single time; over 15% belongs to the top ten. Cryopreserved PBMCs yielded roughly 2.1 micrograms of genomic DNA for TCR beta libraries. CDR1 and CDR2 (germline): SEHNR, FQNEAQ (reference sequence). V gave up 6 bases and J gave up 1 base, with 6 bases separating them. The CDR3 is made up of 12 amino acids. The sample consisted of PBMCs, taken before ibrutinib treatment. The chain carries TRBV7-9 and TRBJ1-1; unclear D gene. The TCR sequence derives from a human donor with chronic lymphocytic leukemia. The CDR3 bases are TGTGCCAGCAGTAGGGCGAACACTGAAGCTTTCTTT. This encodes CASSRANTEAFF.